This is a list of T cell receptor beta chains from one sample in a study of T cell responses to AZD1222 COVID-19 vaccine. The protocol was immunoSEQ multiplex PCR, while the TCRdb copy is restricted to in-frame clones and leaves out a portion. The sample has 56,000 or so clones, 70% to 90% seen once; the top ten hold roughly 16%. The sample here was peripheral blood, taken on day 0 of AZD1222 vaccination. The receptors originated from an adult in good health. CDR3s include the opening cysteine and the closing phenylalanine or tryptophan. The order of the fields is J gene, V gene, clone size, D gene, CDR3 DNA, CDR3 protein. The D gene is left open where the match is weak. Size is omitted from some rows. Given values are once, few, many or a class for expanded clones.

TRBJ2-7 | TRBV11-2 | - | TRBD1 | TGTGCCAGCAGGTCCAACAGGGGACGCGAGCAGTACTTC | CASRSNRGREQYF
TRBJ2-5 | TRBV5-4 | - | - | TGTGCCAGCAGCCTCGCTTCCGGGGAGACCCAGTACTTC | CASSLASGETQYF
TRBJ1-4 | TRBV11-2 | - | - | TGTGCCAGCAGCGGGTGGGGGGGACGTGAAAAACTGTTTTTT | CASSGWGGREKLFF
TRBJ2-3 | TRBV6-5 | once | - | TGTGCCAGCACCGCACTTCCACTGACAGATACGCAGTATTTT | CASTALPLTDTQYF
TRBJ1-2 | TRBV4-1 | - | TRBD1 | TGCGCCAGCAGCCAAGATCCGGGCAGGGGGTTCTTTGGACCAAATTCCTATGGCTACACCTTC | CASSQDPGRGFFGPNSYGYTF
TRBJ1-6 | TRBV30 | - | TRBD1 | TGTGCCTGGAGCCCCGCAGGGACAGGGGATTCACCCCTCCACTTT | CAWSPAGTGDSPLHF
TRBJ1-5 | TRBV7-2 | - | - | TGTGCCAGCAGCTTAGACTCCTCGACAGTACAGCCCCAGCATTTT | CASSLDSSTVQPQHF
TRBJ2-7 | TRBV5-6 | once | - | TGTGCCAGCAGCTTGGGACATTACTTTTACGAGCAGTACTTC | CASSLGHYFYEQYF
TRBJ1-2 | TRBV7-9 | - | - | TGTGCCAGCAGCTTAGTACTGCAGGGGCGAACTAACTATGGCTACACCTTC | CASSLVLQGRTNYGYTF
TRBJ1-1 | TRBV19 | - | - | TGTGCCAGTAGTATGTTTGACAGATCGACAGGCGAAGCTTTCTTT | CASSMFDRSTGEAFF
TRBJ2-2 | TRBV29-1 | - | TRBD1 | TGCAGCGTGGAGACAGGGGGCCTTGACGGGGAGCTGTTTTTT | CSVETGGLDGELFF
TRBJ2-3 | TRBV6-5 | - | - | TGTGCCACCACCGCAGAACCAGGGTCGGCAGATACGCAGTATTTT | CATTAEPGSADTQYF
TRBJ2-7 | TRBV28 | - | - | TGTGCCAGCAGCTATCTTCTTACGGGTTCCAACGAGCAGTACTTC | CASSYLLTGSNEQYF
TRBJ2-7 | TRBV11-2 | - | - | TGTGCCAGCAGCTTCGGGGACCACGAGCAGTACTTC | CASSFGDHEQYF
TRBJ2-5 | TRBV5-1 | - | - | TGCGCCAGCAGGCGAGTGTGGGGCGCGAGGGAGACCCAGTACTTC | CASRRVWGARETQYF
TRBJ2-4 | TRBV7-8 | - | - | TGTGCCAGCAGGCCTAAGACAGGTAGGAACATTCAGTACTTC | CASRPKTGRNIQYF
TRBJ1-1 | TRBV18 | - | - | TGTGCCAGCTCACCACAGCAGAACACTGAAGCTTTCTTT | CASSPQQNTEAFF
TRBJ2-5 | TRBV14 | - | - | TGTGCCAGCAGCCCGATCAGAGGCAGAGCAAGACAAGAGACCCAGTACTTC | CASSPIRGRARQETQYF
TRBJ2-7 | TRBV5-4 | once | TRBD2 | TGTGCCAGCAGCACTGGGACTAGCGGGGTCCCCTACGAGCAGTACTTC | CASSTGTSGVPYEQYF
TRBJ2-7 | TRBV6-4 | - | - | TGTGCCAGCAGGGTTGAGAGGATGAGCTCCTACGAGCAGTACTTC | CASRVERMSSYEQYF
TRBJ1-1 | TRBV9 | - | - | TGTGCCAGCAGCGTAGACGGGGGGGTAAACACTGAAGCTTTCTTT | CASSVDGGVNTEAFF
TRBJ1-1 | TRBV19 | few | TRBD1 | TGTGCCAGTAGTTTTCGACAGGGGGCGCATAATGGAAACACTGAAGCTTTCTTT | CASSFRQGAHNGNTEAFF
TRBJ1-2 | TRBV7-2 | - | TRBD1 | TGTGCCAGCAGCTTCGCCATGGACAGGGGCCCCTATGGCTACACCTTC | CASSFAMDRGPYGYTF
TRBJ1-2 | TRBV29-1 | - | - | TGCAGCGTTGATTTCCCCTCTGACGGTGGGATGGATGGCTACACCTTC | CSVDFPSDGGMDGYTF
TRBJ2-5 | TRBV5-4 | - | TRBD1 | TGTGCCAGCCGTCGGGACAGGGCGAGCGAGACCCAGTACTTC | CASRRDRASETQYF
TRBJ1-6 | TRBV11-3 | few | TRBD1 | TGTGCCAGCAGTCGGGACAGTATGAATTCACCCCTCCACTTT | CASSRDSMNSPLHF
TRBJ2-2 | TRBV9 | - | TRBD2 | TGTGCCACCTCAACCTTCAAACGGGGGGTGAACACCGGGGAGCTGTTTTTT | CATSTFKRGVNTGELFF
TRBJ2-7 | TRBV6-1 | - | - | TGTGCCAGCAGTGAAGCGAGCCCTAGGAGCTCCTACGAGCAGTACTTC | CASSEASPRSSYEQYF
TRBJ2-1 | TRBV5-1 | - | TRBD1 | TGCGCCAGCAGCTTGGACAGGGGTTACAATGAGCAGTTCTTC | CASSLDRGYNEQFF
TRBJ1-5 | TRBV2 | - | - | TGTGCCAGCAGTGAACAGGTTAACAGCAATCAGCCCCAGCATTTT | CASSEQVNSNQPQHF
TRBJ1-6 | TRBV15 | - | TRBD1 | TGTGCCACCAGCAGAGGACAGGGGGCGGTAAGGGATAATTCACCCCTCCACTTT | CATSRGQGAVRDNSPLHF
TRBJ2-7 | TRBV3-1/TRBV3-2 | - | - | TGTGCCAGCAGCAAAAGTGAAGCTCTGGGGGAGCAGTACTTC | CASSKSEALGEQYF
TRBJ2-7 | TRBV5-1 | few | TRBD2 | TGCGCCAGCAGCCCGGGGGGGACCTACGAGCAGTACTTC | CASSPGGTYEQYF
TRBJ1-4 | TRBV18 | - | - | TGTGCCAGCTCACCATCAGGGGTTGGGGAAAAACTGTTTTTT | CASSPSGVGEKLFF
TRBJ2-1 | TRBV19 | - | TRBD1 | TGTGCCAGTAGTTCCGACAGGGGGGTGCAGTTCTTC | CASSSDRGVQFF
TRBJ2-3 | TRBV5-1 | - | TRBD2 | TGCGCCAGCAGCCAAGGACTAGCGGGGGCCACAGATACGCAGTATTTT | CASSQGLAGATDTQYF
TRBJ1-1 | TRBV6-4 | - | - | TGTGCCAGCAAAGGCGGCAGGGCGACTGAAGCTTTCTTT | CASKGGRATEAFF
TRBJ1-1 | TRBV5-4 | - | - | TGTGCCAGCAGCTTACTCATGAACACTGAAGCTTTCTTT | CASSLLMNTEAFF
TRBJ1-3 | TRBV6-2/TRBV6-3 | once | - | TGTGCCAGCAGTTACCAGCGAGGGGTTGGAAACACCATATATTTT | CASSYQRGVGNTIYF
TRBJ2-7 | TRBV2 | - | - | TGTGCCAGCAGACCTAGGGGGAGCTCCTACGAGCAGTACTTC | CASRPRGSSYEQYF
TRBJ1-1 | TRBV13 | - | - | TGTGCCAGCAGCTTAAGTGGAAGCACTGAAGCTTTCTTT | CASSLSGSTEAFF
TRBJ1-5 | TRBV28 | - | - | TGTGCCAGCAGCTCCCGGCAGTATAGCAATCAGCCCCAGCATTTT | CASSSRQYSNQPQHF
TRBJ2-1 | TRBV5-1 | - | TRBD1 | TGCGCCAGCAGCTTGAGGTCCGGACAGGGGGCGAGTGAGCAGTTCTTC | CASSLRSGQGASEQFF
TRBJ1-4 | TRBV5-1 | - | - | TGCGCCAGCAGCTTTTTTTTTGGGCCAGATAATGAAAAACTGTTTTTT | CASSFFFGPDNEKLFF
TRBJ2-7 | TRBV7-2 | - | - | TGTGCCAGCAGCTTGGTTGGTTCCGGGCGATCCTACGAGCAGTACTTC | CASSLVGSGRSYEQYF
TRBJ1-3 | TRBV7-2 | once | - | TGTGCCAGCAGCTTAGCTCCGCAGGGCTCTGGAAACACCATATATTTT | CASSLAPQGSGNTIYF
TRBJ2-1 | TRBV27 | - | - | TGTGCCAGCAGTTCAGGGCCATTATCGGTCAATGAGCAGTTCTTC | CASSSGPLSVNEQFF
TRBJ2-2 | TRBV28 | medium-sized | - | TGTGCCAGCAGTTTTTTATCGAACACCGGGGAGCTGTTTTTT | CASSFLSNTGELFF
TRBJ2-3 | TRBV9 | - | TRBD2 | TGTGCCACCCGGGGGGGAGGCCCCACAGATACGCAGTATTTT | CATRGGGPTDTQYF
TRBJ2-5 | TRBV7-9 | - | - | TGTGCCAGCAGCTTAGGTGAGAGAGAGACCCAGTACTTC | CASSLGERETQYF
TRBJ2-4 | TRBV30 | - | - | TGTGCCTGGTTATTTTCGGGCATTCAGTACTTC | CAWLFSGIQYF
TRBJ1-3 | TRBV4-2 | - | - | TGTGCCAGCAGCCAAGATCGTGCCTCTGGAAACACCATATATTTT | CASSQDRASGNTIYF
TRBJ2-5 | TRBV7-8 | - | - | TGTGCCAGCAGCTCCCGGGGGCGGGGAGAGACCCAGTACTTC | CASSSRGRGETQYF
TRBJ1-6 | TRBV6-1 | - | TRBD1 | TGTGCCAGCAGTGAAGAGGCAGGGGGAGGTGGGTCACCCCTCCACTTT | CASSEEAGGGGSPLHF
TRBJ1-4 | TRBV4-2 | - | - | TGTGCCAGCAGCCAAGATCCAACCGGGACTAATGAAAAACTGTTTTTT | CASSQDPTGTNEKLFF
TRBJ1-3 | TRBV7-8 | - | - | TGTGCCAGCAGCTCAAGCTCAGGGTCCGGAAACACCATATATTTT | CASSSSSGSGNTIYF
TRBJ1-6 | TRBV5-1 | - | - | TGCGCCAGCAGCCTAACCAGACCGAAGAATTCACCCCTCCACTTT | CASSLTRPKNSPLHF